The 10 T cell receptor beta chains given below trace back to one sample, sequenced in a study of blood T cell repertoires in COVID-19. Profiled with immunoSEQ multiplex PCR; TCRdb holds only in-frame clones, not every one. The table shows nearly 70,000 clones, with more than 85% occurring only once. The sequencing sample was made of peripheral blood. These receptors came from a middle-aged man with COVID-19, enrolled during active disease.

CDR3: CATTAGSPGIYEQYF. CDR3 in DNA: TGTGCCACCACAGCAGGCTCCCCCGGTATTTACGAGCAGTACTTC. V usage is TRBV6-5 and J usage is TRBJ2-7; no reliable D call. Trimming took 10 bases from V and 4 from J, leaving 23 bases between them. CDR1 MNHEY and CDR2 SVGAGI come from the germline V gene. This CDR3 spans 15 amino acids.

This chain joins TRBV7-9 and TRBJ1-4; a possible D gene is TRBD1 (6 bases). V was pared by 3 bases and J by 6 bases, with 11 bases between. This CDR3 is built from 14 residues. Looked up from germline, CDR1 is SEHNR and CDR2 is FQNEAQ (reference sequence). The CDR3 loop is CASSFAQGDEKLFF. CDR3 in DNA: TGTGCCAGCAGCTTTGCACAGGGAGATGAAAAACTGTTTTTT.

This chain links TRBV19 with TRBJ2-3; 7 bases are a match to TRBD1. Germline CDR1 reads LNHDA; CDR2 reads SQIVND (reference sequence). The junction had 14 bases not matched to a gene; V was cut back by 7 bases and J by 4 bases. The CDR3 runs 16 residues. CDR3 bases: TGTGCCAGTAAGGGAACAACAGGGGTTGTGGCAGATACGCAGTATTTT. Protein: CASKGTTGVVADTQYF.

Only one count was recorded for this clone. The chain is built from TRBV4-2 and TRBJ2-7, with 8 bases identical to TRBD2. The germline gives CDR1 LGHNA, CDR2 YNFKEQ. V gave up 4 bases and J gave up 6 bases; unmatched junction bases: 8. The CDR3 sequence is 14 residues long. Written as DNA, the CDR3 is TGTGCCAGCAGCCTCGAGCGGGGGAAGCGCGAGCAGTACTTC. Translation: CASSLERGKREQYF.

CDR3 DNA sequence: TGTGCCAGCAGTTTAGGAGGTTCGGATACGCAGTATTTT. This translates into CASSLGGSDTQYF. The J gene is TRBJ2-3, the V gene TRBV28, with D possibly TRBD2 on 5 matching bases. V was shortened by 2 bases and J by 6 bases, with 9 bases between the two germline ends. CDR3 length: 13 amino acids. Germline lookup yields CDR1 MDHEN and CDR2 SYDVKM.

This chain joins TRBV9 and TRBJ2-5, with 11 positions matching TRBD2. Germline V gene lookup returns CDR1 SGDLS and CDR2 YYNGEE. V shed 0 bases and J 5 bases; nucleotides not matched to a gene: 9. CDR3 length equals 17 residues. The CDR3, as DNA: TGTGCCAGCAGCGTAGCTGTTAGCGGGGGGGCCGGGGAGACCCAGTACTTC. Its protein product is CASSVAVSGGAGETQYF. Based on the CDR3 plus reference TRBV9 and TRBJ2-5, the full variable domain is DSGVTQTPKHLITATGQRVTLRCSPRSGDLSVYWYQQSLDQGLQFLIQYYNGEERAKGNILERFSAQQFPDLHSELNLSSLELGDSALYFCASSVAVSGGAGETQYFGPGTRLLVL.

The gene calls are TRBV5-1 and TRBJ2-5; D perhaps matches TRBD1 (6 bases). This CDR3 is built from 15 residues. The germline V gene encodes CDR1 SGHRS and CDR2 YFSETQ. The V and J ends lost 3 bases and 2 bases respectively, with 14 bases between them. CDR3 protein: CASSYSVTGQETQYF. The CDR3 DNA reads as TGCGCCAGCAGCTATTCAGTGACAGGTCAAGAGACCCAGTACTTC.

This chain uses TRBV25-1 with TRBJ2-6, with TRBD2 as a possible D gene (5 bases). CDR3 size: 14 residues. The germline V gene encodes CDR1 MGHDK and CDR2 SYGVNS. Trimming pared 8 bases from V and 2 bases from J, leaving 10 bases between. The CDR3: CASGGGAGANVLTF. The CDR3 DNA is TGTGCCAGCGGAGGAGGCGCTGGGGCCAACGTCCTGACTTTC.

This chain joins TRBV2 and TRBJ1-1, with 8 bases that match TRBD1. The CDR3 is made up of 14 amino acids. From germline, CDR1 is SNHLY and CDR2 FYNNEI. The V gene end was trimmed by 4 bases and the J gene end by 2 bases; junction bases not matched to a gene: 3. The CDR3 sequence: CASSGGQGNTEAFF. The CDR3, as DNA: TGTGCCAGCAGTGGCGGACAGGGAAACACTGAAGCTTTCTTT.

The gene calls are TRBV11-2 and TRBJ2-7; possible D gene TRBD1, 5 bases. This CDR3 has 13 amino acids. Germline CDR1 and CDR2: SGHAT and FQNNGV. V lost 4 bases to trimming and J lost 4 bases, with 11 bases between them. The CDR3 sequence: CASSSQEFYEQYF. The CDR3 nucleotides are TGTGCCAGCAGCTCACAGGAGTTTTACGAGCAGTACTTC.